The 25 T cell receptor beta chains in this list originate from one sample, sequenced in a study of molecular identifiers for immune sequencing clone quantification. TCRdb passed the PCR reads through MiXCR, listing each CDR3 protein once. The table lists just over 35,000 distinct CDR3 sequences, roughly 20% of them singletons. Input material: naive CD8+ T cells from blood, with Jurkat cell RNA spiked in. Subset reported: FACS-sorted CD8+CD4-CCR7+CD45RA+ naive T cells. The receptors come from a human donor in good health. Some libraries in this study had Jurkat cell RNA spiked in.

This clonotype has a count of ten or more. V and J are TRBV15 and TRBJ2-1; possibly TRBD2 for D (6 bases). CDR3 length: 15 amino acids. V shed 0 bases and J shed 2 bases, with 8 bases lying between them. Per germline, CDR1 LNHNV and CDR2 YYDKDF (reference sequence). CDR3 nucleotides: TGTGCCACCAGCAGAGACACGGGAGCCTACAATGAGCAGTTCTTC. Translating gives CATSRDTGAYNEQFF.

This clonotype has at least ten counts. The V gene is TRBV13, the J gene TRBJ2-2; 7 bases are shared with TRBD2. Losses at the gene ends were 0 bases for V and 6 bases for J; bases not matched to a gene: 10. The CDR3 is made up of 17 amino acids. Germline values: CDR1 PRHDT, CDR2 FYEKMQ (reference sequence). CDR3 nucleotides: TGTGCCAGCAGCTTAGGCGGGAGGAGGAGTAGCGCCGGGGAGCTGTTTTTT. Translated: CASSLGGRRSSAGELFF.

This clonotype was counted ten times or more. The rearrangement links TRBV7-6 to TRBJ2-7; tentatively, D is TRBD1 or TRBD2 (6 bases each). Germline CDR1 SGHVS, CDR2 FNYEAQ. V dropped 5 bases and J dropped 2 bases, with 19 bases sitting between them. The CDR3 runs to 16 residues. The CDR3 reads CASSPYWGAPAYEQYF. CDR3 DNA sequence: TGTGCCAGCAGCCCGTATTGGGGGGCGCCCGCCTACGAGCAGTACTTC.

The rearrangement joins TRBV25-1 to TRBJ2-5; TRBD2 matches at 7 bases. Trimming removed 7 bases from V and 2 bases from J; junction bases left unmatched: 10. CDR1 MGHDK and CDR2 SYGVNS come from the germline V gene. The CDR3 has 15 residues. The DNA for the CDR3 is TGTGCCAGCAAGGGGAGGGCGTATAGACAAGAGACCCAGTACTTC. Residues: CASKGRAYRQETQYF.

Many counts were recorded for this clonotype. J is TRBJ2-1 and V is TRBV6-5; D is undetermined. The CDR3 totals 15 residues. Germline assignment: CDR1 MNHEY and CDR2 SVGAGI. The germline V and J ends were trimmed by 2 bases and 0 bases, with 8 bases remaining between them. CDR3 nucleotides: TGTGCCAGCAGTTACATACCTCTCTCCTACAATGAGCAGTTCTTC. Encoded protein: CASSYIPLSYNEQFF.

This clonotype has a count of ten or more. The CDR3 bases are TGTGCCAGCAGCCAATTCCCAGATACGCAGTATTTT. Residues: CASSQFPDTQYF. The chain carries TRBV9 and TRBJ2-3; D is unclear. This CDR3 spans 12 amino acids. The germline gives CDR1 SGDLS, CDR2 YYNGEE. Trimming shortened V by 4 bases and J by 4 bases, and 7 bases separated the two germline ends.

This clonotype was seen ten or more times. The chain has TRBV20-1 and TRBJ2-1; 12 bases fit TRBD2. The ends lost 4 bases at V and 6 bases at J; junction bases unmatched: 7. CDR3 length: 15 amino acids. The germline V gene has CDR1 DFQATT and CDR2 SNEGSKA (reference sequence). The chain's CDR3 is CSANPTSGRSNEQFF. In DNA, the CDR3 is TGCAGTGCTAATCCGACTAGCGGGAGAAGCAATGAGCAGTTCTTC.

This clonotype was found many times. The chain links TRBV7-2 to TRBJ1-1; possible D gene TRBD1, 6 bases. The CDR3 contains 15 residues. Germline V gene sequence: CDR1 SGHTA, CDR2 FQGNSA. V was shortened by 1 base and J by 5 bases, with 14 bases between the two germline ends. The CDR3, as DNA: TGTGCCAGCAGCTTAGACCCTACAGGGCTTACTGAAGCTTTCTTT. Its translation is CASSLDPTGLTEAFF.

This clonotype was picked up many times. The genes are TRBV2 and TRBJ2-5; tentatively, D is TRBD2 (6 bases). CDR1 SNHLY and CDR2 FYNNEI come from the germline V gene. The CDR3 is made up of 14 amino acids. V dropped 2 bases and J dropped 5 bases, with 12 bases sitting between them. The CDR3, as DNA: TGTGCCAGCAGTGAAACGGGAGTTGATGAGACCCAGTACTTC. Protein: CASSETGVDETQYF.

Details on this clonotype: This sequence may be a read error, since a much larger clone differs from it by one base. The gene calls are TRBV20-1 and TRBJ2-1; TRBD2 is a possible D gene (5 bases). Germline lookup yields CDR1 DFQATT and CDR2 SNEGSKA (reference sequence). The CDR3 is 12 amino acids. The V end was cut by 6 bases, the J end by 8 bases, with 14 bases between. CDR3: CSATEGVHEQFF. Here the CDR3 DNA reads TGCAGTGCAACCGAGGGTGTCCATGAGCAGTTCTTC.

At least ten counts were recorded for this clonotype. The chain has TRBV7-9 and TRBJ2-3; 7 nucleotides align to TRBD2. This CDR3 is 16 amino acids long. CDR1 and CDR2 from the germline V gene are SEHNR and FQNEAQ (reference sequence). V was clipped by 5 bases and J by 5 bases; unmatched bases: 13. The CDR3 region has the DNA TGTGCCAGCAGCCCCAAAGCGGGAAGAGGCAAAGATACGCAGTATTTT. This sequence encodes CASSPKAGRGKDTQYF. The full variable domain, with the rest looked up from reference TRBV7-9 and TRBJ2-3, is DTGVSQNPRHKITKRGQNVTFRCDPISEHNRLYWYRQTLGQGPEFLTYFQNEAQLEKSRLLSDRFSAERPKGSFSTLEIQRTEQGDSAMYLCASSPKAGRGKDTQYFGPGTRLTVL.

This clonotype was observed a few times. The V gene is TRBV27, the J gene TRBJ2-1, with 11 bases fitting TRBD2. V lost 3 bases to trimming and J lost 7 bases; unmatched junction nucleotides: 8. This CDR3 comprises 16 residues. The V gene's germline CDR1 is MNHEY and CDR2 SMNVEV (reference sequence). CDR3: CASSFLLAGGANEQFF. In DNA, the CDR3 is TGTGCCAGCAGTTTTTTGCTAGCGGGAGGTGCGAATGAGCAGTTCTTC.

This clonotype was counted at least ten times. CDR3 protein: CASSQDRGTYNEQFF. Here the CDR3 DNA reads TGTGCCAGCAGCCAAGACAGAGGTACTTACAATGAGCAGTTCTTC. V gene TRBV5-8 combines with J gene TRBJ2-1; possibly TRBD1 for D (5 bases). The V gene lost 4 bases and the J gene lost 4 bases, with 15 bases spanning the gap. The CDR3 extends over 15 amino acids. CDR1 and CDR2 (germline): SGHTS, YDEGEE.

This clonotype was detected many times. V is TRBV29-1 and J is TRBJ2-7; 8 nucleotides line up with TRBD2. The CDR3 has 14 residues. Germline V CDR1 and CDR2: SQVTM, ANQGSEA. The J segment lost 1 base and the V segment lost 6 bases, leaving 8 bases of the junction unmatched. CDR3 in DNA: TGCAGCGTGGCCCCTAGCGGGTTATCCTACGAGCAGTACTTC. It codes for CSVAPSGLSYEQYF.

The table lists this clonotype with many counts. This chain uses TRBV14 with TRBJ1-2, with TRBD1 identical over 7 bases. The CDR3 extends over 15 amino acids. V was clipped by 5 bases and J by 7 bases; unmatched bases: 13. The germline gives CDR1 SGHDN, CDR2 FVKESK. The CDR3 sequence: CASSGPGTAGFGYTF. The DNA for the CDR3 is TGTGCCAGCAGCGGCCCCGGGACAGCCGGTTTTGGCTACACCTTC.

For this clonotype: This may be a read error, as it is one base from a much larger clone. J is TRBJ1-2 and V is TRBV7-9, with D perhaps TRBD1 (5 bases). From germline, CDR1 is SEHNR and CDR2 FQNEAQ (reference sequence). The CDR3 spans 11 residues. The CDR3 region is CAGRLGDGYTF. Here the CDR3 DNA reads TGTGCCGGCAGATTAGGGGATGGCTACACCTTC.

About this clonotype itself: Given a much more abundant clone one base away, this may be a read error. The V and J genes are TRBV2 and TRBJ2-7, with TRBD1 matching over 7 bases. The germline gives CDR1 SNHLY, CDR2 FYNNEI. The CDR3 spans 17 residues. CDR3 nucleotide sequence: TGTGCCGGCAGTGAAATTGACAGGGTGGGGAGCTCCTACGAGCAGTACTTC. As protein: CAGSEIDRVGSSYEQYF.

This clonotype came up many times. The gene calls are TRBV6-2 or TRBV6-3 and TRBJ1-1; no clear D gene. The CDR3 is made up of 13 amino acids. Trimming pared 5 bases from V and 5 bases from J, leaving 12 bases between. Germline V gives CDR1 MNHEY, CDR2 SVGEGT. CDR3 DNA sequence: TGTGCCAGCAGTCCCCAGGAGAGGACTGAAGCTTTCTTT. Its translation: CASSPQERTEAFF.

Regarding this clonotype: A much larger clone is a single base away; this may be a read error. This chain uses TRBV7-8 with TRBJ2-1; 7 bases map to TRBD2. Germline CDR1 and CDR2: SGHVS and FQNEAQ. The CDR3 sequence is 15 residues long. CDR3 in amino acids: CASSFPAGVYSEQFF. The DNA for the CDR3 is TGTGCCAGCAGTTTTCCGGCGGGAGTCTACAGTGAGCAGTTCTTC. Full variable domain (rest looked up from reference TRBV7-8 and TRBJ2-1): GAGVSQSPRYKVAKRGQDVALRCDPISGHVSLFWYQQALGQGPEFLTYFQNEAQLDKSGLPSDRFFAERPEGSVSTLKIQRTQQEDSAVYLCASSFPAGVYSEQFFGPGTRLTVL.

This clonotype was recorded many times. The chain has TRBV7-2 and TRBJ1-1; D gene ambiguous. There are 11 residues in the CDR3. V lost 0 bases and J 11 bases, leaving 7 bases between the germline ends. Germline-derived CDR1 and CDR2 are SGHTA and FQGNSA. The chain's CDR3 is CASSLALRAFF. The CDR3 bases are TGTGCCAGCAGCTTAGCGCTCCGGGCTTTCTTT.

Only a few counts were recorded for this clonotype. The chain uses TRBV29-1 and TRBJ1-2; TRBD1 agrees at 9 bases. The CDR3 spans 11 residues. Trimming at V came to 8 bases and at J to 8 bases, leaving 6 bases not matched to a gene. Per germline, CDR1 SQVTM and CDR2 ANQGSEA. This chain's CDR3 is CSTGGLGGYTF. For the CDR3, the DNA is TGCAGCACAGGGGGCCTCGGGGGCTACACCTTC.

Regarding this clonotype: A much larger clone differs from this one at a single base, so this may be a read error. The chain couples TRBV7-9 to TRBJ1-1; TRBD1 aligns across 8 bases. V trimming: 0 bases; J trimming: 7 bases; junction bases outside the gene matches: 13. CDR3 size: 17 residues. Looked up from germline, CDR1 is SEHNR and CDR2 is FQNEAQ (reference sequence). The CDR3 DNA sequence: TGTGCCAGCAGCTTAGCCCCCCTTAACACAGGGGGTCTTGAAGCTTTCTTT. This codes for CASSLAPLNTGGLEAFF.

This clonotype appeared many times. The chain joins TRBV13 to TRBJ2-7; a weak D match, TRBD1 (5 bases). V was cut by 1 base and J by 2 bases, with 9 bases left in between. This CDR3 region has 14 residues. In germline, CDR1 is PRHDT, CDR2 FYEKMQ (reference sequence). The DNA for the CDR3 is TGTGCCAGCAGCTTAGTTGACAGTACCTACGAGCAGTACTTC. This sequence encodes CASSLVDSTYEQYF.

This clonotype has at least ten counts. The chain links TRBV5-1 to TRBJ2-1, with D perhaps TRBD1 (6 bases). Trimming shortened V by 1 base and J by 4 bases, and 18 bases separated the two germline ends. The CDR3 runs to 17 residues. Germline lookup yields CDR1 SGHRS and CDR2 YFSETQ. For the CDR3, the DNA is TGCGCCAGCAGCTTGACTTTCGTCCAGGGGTCGTACAATGAGCAGTTCTTC. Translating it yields CASSLTFVQGSYNEQFF.

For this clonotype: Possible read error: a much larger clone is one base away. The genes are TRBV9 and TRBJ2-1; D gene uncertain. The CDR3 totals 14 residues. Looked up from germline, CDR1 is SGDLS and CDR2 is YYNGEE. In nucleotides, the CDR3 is TGTGCCAGCAGCCATAGCTTAGATTACAATGAGCGGTTCTTC. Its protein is CASSHSLDYNERFF.